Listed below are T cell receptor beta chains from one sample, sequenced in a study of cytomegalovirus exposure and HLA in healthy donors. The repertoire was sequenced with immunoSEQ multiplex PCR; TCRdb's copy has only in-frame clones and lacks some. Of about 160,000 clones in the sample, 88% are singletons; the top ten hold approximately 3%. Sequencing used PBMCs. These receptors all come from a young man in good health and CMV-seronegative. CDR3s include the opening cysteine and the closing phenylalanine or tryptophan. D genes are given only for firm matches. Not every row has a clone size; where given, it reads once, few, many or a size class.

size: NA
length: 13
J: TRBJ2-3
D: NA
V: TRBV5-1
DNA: TGCGCCAGCAGATCATGGACTACAGATACGCAGTATTTT
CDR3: CASRSWTTDTQYF

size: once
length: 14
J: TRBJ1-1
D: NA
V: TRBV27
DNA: TGTGCTAGCTCTGCCGCAGGGTTGGTGACTGAAGCTTTCTTT
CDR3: CASSAAGLVTEAFF

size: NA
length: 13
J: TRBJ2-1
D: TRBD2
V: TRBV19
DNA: TGTGCCAGTAGTCGCAATAGCGGGAACGAGCAGTTCTTC
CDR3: CASSRNSGNEQFF

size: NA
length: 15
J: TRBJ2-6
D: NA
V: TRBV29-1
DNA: TGCAGCGTTGAGGGCAGGGGAACTGGGGCCAACGTCCTGACTTTC
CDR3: CSVEGRGTGANVLTF

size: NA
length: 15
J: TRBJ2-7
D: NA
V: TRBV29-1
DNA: TGCAGCGTTGAGGCGGTTGGTGGAAACGGCCACGAGCAGTACTTC
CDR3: CSVEAVGGNGHEQYF

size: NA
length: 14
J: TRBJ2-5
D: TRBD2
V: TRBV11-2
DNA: TGTGCCAGCAGCTTAGCAGCGGGGGGAGAGACCCAGTACTTC
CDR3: CASSLAAGGETQYF

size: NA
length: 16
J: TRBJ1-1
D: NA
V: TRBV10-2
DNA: TGCGCCAGCAGTTCCGCGGAGGGGATTCGGTTCGCTGAAGCTTTCTTT
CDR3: CASSSAEGIRFAEAFF

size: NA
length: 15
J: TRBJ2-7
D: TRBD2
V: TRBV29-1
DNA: TGCAGCGTTGAAGGTGCGACTAGCGGGAGTTACGAGCAGTACTTC
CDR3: CSVEGATSGSYEQYF

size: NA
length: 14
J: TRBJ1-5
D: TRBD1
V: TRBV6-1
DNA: TGTGCCAGCAGGGGTAGACAGGGGGGTCAGCCCCAGCATTTT
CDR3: CASRGRQGGQPQHF

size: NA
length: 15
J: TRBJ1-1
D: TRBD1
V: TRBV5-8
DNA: TGTGCCAGCAGCACCAGGGGACAGGTCCGGTTTGGAGCTTTCTTT
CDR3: CASSTRGQVRFGAFF

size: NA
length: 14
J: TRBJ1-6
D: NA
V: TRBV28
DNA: TGTGCCAGCAGTTTGAGCAGGGAAGGTTCACCCCTCCACTTT
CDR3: CASSLSREGSPLHF

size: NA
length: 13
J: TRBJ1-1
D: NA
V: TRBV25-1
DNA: TGTGCCAGCAGTGAATTTCAGGGGACTGAAGCTTTCTTT
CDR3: CASSEFQGTEAFF

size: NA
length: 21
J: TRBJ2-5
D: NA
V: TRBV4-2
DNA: TGTGCCAGCAGCCAAGATCTAGCGTATGGACCTACCACCCGCGCTACGGAGACCCAGTACTTC
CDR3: CASSQDLAYGPTTRATETQYF

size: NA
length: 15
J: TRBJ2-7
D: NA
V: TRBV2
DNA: TGTGCCAGCAGCGTCGGTAACAGGGAGTTCGACGAGCAGTACTTC
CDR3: CASSVGNREFDEQYF

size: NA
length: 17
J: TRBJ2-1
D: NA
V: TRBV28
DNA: TGTGCCAGCAGTTCAATAACGCAGGGGTTCGCCTACAATGAGCAGTTCTTC
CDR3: CASSSITQGFAYNEQFF

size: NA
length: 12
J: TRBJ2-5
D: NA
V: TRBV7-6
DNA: TGTGCCAGCAGCTTACGGGAGAAGACCCAGTACTTC
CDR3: CASSLREKTQYF

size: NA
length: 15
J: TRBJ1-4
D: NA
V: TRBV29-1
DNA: TGCGGCGTTCGACGCAGGGTCAGCGATGACGAAAAACTGTTTTTT
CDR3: CGVRRRVSDDEKLFF

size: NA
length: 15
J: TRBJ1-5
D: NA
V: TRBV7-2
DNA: TGTGCCAGCAGCTTAAACAATCAGGGTAGACAGCCCCAGCATTTT
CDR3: CASSLNNQGRQPQHF

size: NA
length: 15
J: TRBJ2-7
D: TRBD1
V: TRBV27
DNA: TGTGCCAGCAGTCCACGTCGGGACAGCTTCTACGGGCAGTACTTC
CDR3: CASSPRRDSFYGQYF

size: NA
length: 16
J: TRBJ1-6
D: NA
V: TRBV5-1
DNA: TGCGCCAGCAGCCCGGACGGGGGTACCTATAATTCACCCCTCCACTTT
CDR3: CASSPDGGTYNSPLHF

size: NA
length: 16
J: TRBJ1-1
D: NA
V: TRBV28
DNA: TGTGCCAGCAGTTTATCACTGGGACATATGAACACTGAAGCTTTCTTT
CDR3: CASSLSLGHMNTEAFF

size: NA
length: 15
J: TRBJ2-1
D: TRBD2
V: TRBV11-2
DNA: TGTGCCAGCAGCCATTTAGCGGGAGTAGGCAATGAGCAGTTCTTC
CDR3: CASSHLAGVGNEQFF

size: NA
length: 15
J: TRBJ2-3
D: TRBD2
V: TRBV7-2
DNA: TGTGCCAGCAGCCTCCGGGGGGGCGGCACAGATACGCAGTATTTT
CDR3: CASSLRGGGTDTQYF

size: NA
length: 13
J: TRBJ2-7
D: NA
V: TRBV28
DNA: TGTGCCAGCAGAGGCGGGATGTCCTACGAGCAGTACTTC
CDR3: CASRGGMSYEQYF

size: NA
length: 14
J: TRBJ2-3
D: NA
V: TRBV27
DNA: TGTGCCAGCAGTTTTCAGGGGAGCACAGATACGCAGTATTTT
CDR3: CASSFQGSTDTQYF

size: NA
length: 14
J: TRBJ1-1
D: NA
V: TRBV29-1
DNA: TGCAGCGTTCGACCGCGGACAGTGAACACTGAAGCTTTCTTT
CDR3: CSVRPRTVNTEAFF

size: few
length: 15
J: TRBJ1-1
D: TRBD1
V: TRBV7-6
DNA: TGTGCCAGCAGCCCAGGACAGGGGGCCGACACTGAAGCTTTCTTT
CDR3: CASSPGQGADTEAFF

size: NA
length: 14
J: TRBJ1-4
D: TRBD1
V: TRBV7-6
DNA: TGTGCCAGCAGACCCACAGGGGGACATGAAAAACTGTTTTTT
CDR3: CASRPTGGHEKLFF

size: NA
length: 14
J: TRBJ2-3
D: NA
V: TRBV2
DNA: TGTGCCAGCAGTGACGGGGGTTCCACAGATACGCAGTATTTT
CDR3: CASSDGGSTDTQYF

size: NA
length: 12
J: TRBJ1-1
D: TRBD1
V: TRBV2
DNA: TGTGCCAGCAGTGAACAGGGGGTGGGGGCTTTCTTT
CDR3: CASSEQGVGAFF

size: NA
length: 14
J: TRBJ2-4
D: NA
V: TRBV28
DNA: TGTGCCAGCAGTCTCCAGGGGGCCAAAAACATTCAGTACTTC
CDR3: CASSLQGAKNIQYF

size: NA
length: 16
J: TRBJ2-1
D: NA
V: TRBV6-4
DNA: TGTGCCAGCAGTCCTACCGGGACAACCTCCTACAATGAGCAGTTCTTC
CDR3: CASSPTGTTSYNEQFF

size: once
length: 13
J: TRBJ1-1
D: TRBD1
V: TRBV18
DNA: TGTGCCAACAAACAGGGGGTCAACACTGAAGCTTTCTTT
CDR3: CANKQGVNTEAFF

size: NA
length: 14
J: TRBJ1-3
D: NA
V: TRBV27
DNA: TGTGCCTCCCGAACCCCCAGGGAAGGAAACACCATATATTTT
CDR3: CASRTPREGNTIYF